In this sample, the clone carrying this TCR beta chain turned up once. Its target is unknown. This sample includes further DNA sequences coding for the same CDR3. The data were produced by immunoSEQ multiplex PCR, yet TCRdb's version contains in-frame clones alone and is incomplete. Here the sample spans 120,000 or so clones, 85% to 95% being singletons. The data belong to a study of Tregs in tolerant kidney transplant recipients. CDR3 length equals 15 residues. Germline CDR1 is SGHNT and CDR2 is YYREEE (reference sequence). Between the trimmed V and J ends, which lost 0 bases and 0 bases, there was a span of 7 bases. Study-level points and caveats: Expanding Tregs on activated donor B cells appeared to best identify donor-specific TCRbeta clones. Biological reproducibility was not directly addressed, but technical replication error appeared minimal.

Thawed PBMCs were FACS-sorted into unstimulated CD4+CD25+CD127- regulatory T cells, CD4+CD25- non-regulatory cells, CD4 and CD8 cells. The chain is built from TRBV5-4 and TRBJ2-1; D might be TRBD1 (5 bases). The sample was CD4+ T cells from blood. This TCR was sampled from a human donor in good health. The CDR3 DNA follows: TGTGCCAGCAGCTTGGGGGGCGGCTCCTACAATGAGCAGTTCTTC. Its protein is CASSLGGGSYNEQFF.